The present T cell receptor beta chain was sequenced within a study of T cells in Graves' hyperthyroidism and ophthalmopathy. Germline V gives CDR1 SGHTA, CDR2 FQGTGA. V lost 5 bases, J lost 6 bases, and 10 bases stayed unmatched. This CDR3 has 14 amino acids. Many counts were recorded for this clonotype. TCR beta CDR3 region amplification was performed from RNA transcripts. Initially, a first-round RT-PCR of the TCR CDR3 employed the HTBI primer set. From the multiplex PCR reads, TCRdb called clonotypes with MiXCR, one entry per CDR3 protein. This sample has approximately 740,000 distinct CDR3 sequences; 12% to 15% occur once, and the top ten carry roughly 10%. An absence of ophthalmopathy progression within 18 months meant stable Graves' hyperthyroidism.

This receptor was taken from a woman aged 18-29 years with Graves' hyperthyroidism. The chain recombines TRBV7-3 with TRBJ2-7, with 7 bases matching TRBD2. Material: blood. CDR3 bases: TGTGCCAGCAGCCCCTCCTTTACTAGCGTCGAGCAGTACTTC. Amino acids: CASSPSFTSVEQYF.